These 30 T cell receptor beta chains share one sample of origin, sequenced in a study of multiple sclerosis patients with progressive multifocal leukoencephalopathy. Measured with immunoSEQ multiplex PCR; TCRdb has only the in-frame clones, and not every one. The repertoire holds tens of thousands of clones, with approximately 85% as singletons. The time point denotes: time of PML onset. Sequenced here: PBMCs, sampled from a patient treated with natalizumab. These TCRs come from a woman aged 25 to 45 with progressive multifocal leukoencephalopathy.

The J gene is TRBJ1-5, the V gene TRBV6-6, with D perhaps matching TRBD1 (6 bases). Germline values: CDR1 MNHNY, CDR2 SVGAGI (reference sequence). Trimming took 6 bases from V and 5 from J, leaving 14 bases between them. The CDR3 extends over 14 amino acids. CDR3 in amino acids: CASRRQETYQPQHF. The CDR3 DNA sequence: TGTGCCAGCAGGCGACAGGAAACCTATCAGCCCCAGCATTTT.

The CDR3 reads CASSYGGPNEKLFF. CDR3 DNA: TGTGCCAGCAGTTACGGGGGACCTAATGAAAAACTGTTTTTT. The chain is built from TRBV6-6 and TRBJ1-4, with D perhaps TRBD1 (5 bases). V lost 2 bases and J 3 bases, leaving 7 bases between the germline ends. Germline V CDR1 and CDR2: MNHNY, SVGAGI (reference sequence). The CDR3 runs to 14 residues.

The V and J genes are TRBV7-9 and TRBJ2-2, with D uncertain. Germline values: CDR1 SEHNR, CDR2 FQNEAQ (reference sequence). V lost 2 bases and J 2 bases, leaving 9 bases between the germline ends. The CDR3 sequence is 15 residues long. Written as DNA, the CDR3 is TGTGCCAGCAGCTTAAATCCGGCCAACACCGGGGAGCTGTTTTTT. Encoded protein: CASSLNPANTGELFF.

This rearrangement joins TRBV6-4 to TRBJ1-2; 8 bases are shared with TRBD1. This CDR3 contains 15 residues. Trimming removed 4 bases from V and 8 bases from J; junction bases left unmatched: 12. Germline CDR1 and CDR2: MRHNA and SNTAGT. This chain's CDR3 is CASSGPGDRGDGYTF. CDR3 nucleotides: TGTGCCAGCAGTGGCCCCGGCGACAGGGGAGACGGCTACACCTTC.

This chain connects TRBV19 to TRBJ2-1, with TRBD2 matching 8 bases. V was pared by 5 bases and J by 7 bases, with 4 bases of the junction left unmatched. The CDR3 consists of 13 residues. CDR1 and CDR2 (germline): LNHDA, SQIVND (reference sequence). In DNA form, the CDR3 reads TGTGCCAGTAGTTTTATAGCGGGAAATGAGCAGTTCTTC. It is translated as CASSFIAGNEQFF. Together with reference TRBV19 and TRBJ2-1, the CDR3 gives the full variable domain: DGGITQSPKYLFRKEGQNVTLSCEQNLNHDAMYWYRQDPGQGLRLIYYSQIVNDFQKGDIAEGYSVSREKKESFPLTVTSAQKNPTAFYLCASSFIAGNEQFFGPGTRLTVL.

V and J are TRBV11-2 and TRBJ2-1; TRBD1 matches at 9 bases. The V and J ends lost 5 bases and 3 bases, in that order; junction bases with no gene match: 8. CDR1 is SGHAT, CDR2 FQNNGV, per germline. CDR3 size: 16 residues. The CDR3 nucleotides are TGTGCCAGCAGCGTTAACCGGGACAGGGTCTACAATGAGCAGTTCTTC. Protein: CASSVNRDRVYNEQFF.

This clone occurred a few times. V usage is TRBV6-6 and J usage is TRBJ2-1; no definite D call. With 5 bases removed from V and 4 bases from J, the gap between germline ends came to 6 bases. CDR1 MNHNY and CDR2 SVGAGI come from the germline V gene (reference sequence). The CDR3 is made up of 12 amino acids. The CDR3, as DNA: TGTGCCAGCAGTCGCCCTTACAATGAGCAGTTCTTC. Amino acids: CASSRPYNEQFF.

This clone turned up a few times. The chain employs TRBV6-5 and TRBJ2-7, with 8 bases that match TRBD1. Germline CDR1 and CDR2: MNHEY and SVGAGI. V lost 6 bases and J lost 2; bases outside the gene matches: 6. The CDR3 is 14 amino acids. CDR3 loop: CASRADRAPYEQYF. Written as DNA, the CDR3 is TGTGCCAGCAGGGCGGACAGGGCGCCCTACGAGCAGTACTTC.

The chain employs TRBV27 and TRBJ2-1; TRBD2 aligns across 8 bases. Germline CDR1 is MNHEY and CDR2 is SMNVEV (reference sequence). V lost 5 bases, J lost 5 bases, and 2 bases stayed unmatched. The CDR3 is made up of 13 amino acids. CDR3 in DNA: TGTGCCAGCAGTCGGCGGGGGGACAATGAGCAGTTCTTC. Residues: CASSRRGDNEQFF.

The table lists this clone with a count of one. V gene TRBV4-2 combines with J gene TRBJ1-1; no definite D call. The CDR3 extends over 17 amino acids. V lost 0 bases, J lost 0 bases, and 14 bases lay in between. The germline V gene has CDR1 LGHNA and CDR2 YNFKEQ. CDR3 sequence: CASSQEHPDGLNTEAFF. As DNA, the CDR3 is TGTGCCAGCAGCCAAGAACATCCCGACGGGTTGAACACTGAAGCTTTCTTT.

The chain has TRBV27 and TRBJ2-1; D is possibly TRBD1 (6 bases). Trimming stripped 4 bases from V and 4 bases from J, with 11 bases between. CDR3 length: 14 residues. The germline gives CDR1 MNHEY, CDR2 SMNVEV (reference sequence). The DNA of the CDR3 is TGTGCCAGCAGTTGGACCGGGACATACAATGAGCAGTTCTTC. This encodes CASSWTGTYNEQFF.

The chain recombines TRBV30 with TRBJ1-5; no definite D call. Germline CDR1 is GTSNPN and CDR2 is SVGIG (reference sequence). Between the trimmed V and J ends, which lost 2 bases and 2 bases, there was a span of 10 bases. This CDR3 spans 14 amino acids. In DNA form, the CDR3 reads TGTGCCTGGAGTTCGGCCAGTCGCAATCAGCCCCAGCATTTT. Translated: CAWSSASRNQPQHF.

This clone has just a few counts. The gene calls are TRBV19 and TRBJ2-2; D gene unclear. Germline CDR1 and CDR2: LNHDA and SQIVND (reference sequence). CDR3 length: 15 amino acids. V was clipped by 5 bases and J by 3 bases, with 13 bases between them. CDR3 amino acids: CASSLNSGHTGELFF. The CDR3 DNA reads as TGTGCCAGTAGTTTAAACTCGGGCCACACCGGGGAGCTGTTTTTT.

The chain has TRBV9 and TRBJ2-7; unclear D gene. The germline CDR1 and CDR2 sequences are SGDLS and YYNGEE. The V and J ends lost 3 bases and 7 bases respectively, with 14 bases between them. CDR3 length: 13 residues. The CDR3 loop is CASSAGPLGEQYF. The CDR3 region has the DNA TGTGCCAGCAGCGCGGGCCCTTTAGGGGAGCAGTACTTC.

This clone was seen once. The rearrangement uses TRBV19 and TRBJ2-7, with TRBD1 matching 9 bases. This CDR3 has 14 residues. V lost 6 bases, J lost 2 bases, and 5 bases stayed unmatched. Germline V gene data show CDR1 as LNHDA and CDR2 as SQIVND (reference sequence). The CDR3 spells CASRRDRATYEQYF. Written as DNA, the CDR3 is TGTGCCAGTAGGCGGGACAGGGCGACCTACGAGCAGTACTTC.

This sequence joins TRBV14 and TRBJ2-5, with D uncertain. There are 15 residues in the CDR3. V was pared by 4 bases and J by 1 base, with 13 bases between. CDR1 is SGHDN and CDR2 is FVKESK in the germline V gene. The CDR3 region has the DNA TGTGCCAGCAGCCGGTACCGAGTTCCCCAAGAGACCCAGTACTTC. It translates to CASSRYRVPQETQYF.

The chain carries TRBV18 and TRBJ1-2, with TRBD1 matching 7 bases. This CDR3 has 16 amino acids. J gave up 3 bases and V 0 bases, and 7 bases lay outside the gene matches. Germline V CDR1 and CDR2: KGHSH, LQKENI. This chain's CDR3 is CASSPPSVGGYYGYTF. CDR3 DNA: TGTGCCAGCTCACCACCCAGTGTAGGGGGCTACTATGGCTACACCTTC.

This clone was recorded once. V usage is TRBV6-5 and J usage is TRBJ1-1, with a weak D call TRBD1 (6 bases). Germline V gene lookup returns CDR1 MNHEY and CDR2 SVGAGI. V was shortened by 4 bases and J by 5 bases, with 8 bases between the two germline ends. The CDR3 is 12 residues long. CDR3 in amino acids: CASSSGQTEAFF. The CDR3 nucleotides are TGTGCCAGCAGTTCCGGACAGACTGAAGCTTTCTTT.

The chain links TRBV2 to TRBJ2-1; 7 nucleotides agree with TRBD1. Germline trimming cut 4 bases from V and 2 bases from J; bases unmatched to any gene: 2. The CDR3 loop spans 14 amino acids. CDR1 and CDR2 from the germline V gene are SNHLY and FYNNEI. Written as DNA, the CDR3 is TGTGCCAGCAGTGTACAGGGGACCTACAATGAGCAGTTCTTC. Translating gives CASSVQGTYNEQFF.

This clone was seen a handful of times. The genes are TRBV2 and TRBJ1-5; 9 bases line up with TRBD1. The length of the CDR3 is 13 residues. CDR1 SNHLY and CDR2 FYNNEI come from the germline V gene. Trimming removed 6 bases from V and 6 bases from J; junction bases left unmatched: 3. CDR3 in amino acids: CASRTQGAQPQHF. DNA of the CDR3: TGTGCCAGCAGAACACAGGGGGCTCAGCCCCAGCATTTT.

CDR3 protein: CASSLAGGLPSHNEQFF. The DNA for the CDR3 is TGCGCCAGCAGCTTGGCCGGGGGACTCCCAAGCCACAATGAGCAGTTCTTC. The rearrangement links TRBV5-1 to TRBJ2-1; the D gene is possibly TRBD2 (6 bases). Germline V gene data show CDR1 as SGHRS and CDR2 as YFSETQ. V was clipped by 0 bases and J by 5 bases, with 18 bases between them. The CDR3 runs 17 residues.

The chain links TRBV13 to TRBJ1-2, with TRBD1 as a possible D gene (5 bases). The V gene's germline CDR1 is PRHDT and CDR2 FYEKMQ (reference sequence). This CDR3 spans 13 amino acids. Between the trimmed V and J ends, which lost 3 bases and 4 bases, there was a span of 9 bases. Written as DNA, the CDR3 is TGTGCCAGCAGCTTCGACAGTCGCTATGGCTACACCTTC. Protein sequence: CASSFDSRYGYTF.

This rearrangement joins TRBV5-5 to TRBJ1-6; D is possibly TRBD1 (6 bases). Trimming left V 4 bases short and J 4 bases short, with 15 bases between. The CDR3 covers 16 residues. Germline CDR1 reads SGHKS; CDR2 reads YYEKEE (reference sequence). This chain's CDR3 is CASSREGGRYNSPLHF. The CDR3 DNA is TGTGCCAGCAGCCGGGAGGGGGGACGATATAATTCACCCCTCCACTTT.

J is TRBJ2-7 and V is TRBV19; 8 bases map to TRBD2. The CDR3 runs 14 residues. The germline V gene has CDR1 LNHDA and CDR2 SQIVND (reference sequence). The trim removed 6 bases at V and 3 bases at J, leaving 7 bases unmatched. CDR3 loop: CASSGFREGYEQYF. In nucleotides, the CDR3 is TGTGCCAGTAGCGGGTTCCGGGAGGGCTACGAGCAGTACTTC. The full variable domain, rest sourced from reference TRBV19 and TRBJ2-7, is DGGITQSPKYLFRKEGQNVTLSCEQNLNHDAMYWYRQDPGQGLRLIYYSQIVNDFQKGDIAEGYSVSREKKESFPLTVTSAQKNPTAFYLCASSGFREGYEQYFGPGTRLTVT.

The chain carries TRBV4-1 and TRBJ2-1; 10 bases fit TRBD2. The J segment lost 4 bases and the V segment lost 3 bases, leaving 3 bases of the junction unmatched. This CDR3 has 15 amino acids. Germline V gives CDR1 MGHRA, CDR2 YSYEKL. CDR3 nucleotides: TGCGCCAGCAGCCACCAAGCGGGAGGGTACAATGAGCAGTTCTTC. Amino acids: CASSHQAGGYNEQFF.

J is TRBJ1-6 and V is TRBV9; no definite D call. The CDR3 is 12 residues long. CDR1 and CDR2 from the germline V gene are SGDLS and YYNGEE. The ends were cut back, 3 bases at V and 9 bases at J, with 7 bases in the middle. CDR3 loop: CASSGSSSPLHF. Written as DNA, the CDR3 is TGTGCCAGCAGCGGGTCGAGTTCACCCCTCCACTTT.

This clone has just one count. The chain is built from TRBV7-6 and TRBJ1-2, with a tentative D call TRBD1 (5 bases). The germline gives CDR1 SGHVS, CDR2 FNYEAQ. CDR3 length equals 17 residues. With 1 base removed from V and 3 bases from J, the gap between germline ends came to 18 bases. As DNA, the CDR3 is TGTGCCAGCAGCTTAGTCTACCCCCCGAAGGGGCACTATGGCTACACCTTC. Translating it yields CASSLVYPPKGHYGYTF. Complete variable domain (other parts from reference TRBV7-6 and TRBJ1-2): GAGVSQSPRYKVTKRGQDVALRCDPISGHVSLYWYRQALGQGPEFLTYFNYEAQQDKSGLPNDRFSAERPEGSISTLTIQRTEQRDSAMYRCASSLVYPPKGHYGYTFGSGTRLTVV.

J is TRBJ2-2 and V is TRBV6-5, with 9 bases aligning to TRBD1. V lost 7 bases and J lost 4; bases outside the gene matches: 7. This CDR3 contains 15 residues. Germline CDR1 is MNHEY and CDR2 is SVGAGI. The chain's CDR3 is CASTLTQGATGELFF. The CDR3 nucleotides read TGTGCCAGCACTTTGACACAGGGGGCCACCGGGGAGCTGTTTTTT.

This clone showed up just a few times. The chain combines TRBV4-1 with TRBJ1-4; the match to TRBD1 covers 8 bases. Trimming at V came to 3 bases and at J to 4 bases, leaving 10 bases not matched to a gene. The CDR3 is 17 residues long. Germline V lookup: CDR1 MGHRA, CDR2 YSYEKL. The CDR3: CASSQKVTGADNEKLFF. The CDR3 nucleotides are TGCGCCAGCAGCCAGAAAGTGACAGGGGCCGATAATGAAAAACTGTTTTTT.

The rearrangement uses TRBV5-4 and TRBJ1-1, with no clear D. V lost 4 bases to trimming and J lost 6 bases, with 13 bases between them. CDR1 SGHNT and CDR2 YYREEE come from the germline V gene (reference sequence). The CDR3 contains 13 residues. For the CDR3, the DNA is TGTGCCAGCAGCCAAGCTATCTCGGCTGAAGCTTTCTTT. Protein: CASSQAISAEAFF.